The 14 T cell receptor beta chains below come from one sample, sequenced in a study of blood T cell repertoires in COVID-19. Sequenced by immunoSEQ multiplex PCR; TCRdb stores in-frame clones only, minus some. This table has over 150,000 clones, 80% to 85% appearing once. The sequenced sample consisted of PBMCs or T cells enriched from blood (not recorded which). Receptor source: a man aged 35 to 55 who had recovered from COVID-19.

This sequence joins TRBV15 and TRBJ1-5, with 9 bases identical to TRBD1. With V trimmed by 2 bases and J by 9 bases, 11 bases remained unmatched. Germline V gene sequence: CDR1 LNHNV, CDR2 YYDKDF (reference sequence). CDR3 length: 16 amino acids. The CDR3 reads CATSRPRDRAFRPQHF. Here the CDR3 DNA reads TGTGCCACCAGCAGACCAAGGGACAGGGCTTTCCGGCCCCAGCATTTT. Full variable domain (outside the CDR3, taken from reference TRBV15 and TRBJ1-5): DAMVIQNPRYQVTQFGKPVTLSCSQTLNHNVMYWYQQKSSQAPKLLFHYYDKDFNNEADTPDNFQSRRPNTSFCFLDIRSPGLGDTAMYLCATSRPRDRAFRPQHFGDGTRLSIL.

This chain's CDR3 is CASSLTNRGLNTGELFF. The CDR3, as DNA: TGTGCCAGCAGCTTAACCAACAGGGGGCTGAACACCGGGGAGCTGTTTTTT. The chain combines TRBV7-3 with TRBJ2-2, with 9 positions matching TRBD1. The J segment lost 1 base and the V segment lost 0 bases, leaving 3 bases of the junction unmatched. The CDR3 is made up of 17 amino acids. CDR1 and CDR2 from the germline V gene are SGHTA and FQGTGA.

This clone was seen a single time. V usage is TRBV5-5 and J usage is TRBJ2-2; TRBD2 is a possible D gene (6 bases). The CDR3 loop spans 15 amino acids. V was clipped by 4 bases and J by 1 base, with 11 bases between them. The germline V gene encodes CDR1 SGHKS and CDR2 YYEKEE (reference sequence). The CDR3 region is CASSATGVNTGELFF. CDR3 DNA: TGTGCCAGCAGCGCAACGGGGGTGAACACCGGGGAGCTGTTTTTT.

In this sample, this clone turned up a few times. The chain combines TRBV7-2 with TRBJ2-7; 7 bases map to TRBD2. The CDR3 loop spans 14 amino acids. The J segment lost 2 bases and the V segment lost 5 bases, leaving 6 bases of the junction unmatched. Germline CDR1 is SGHTA and CDR2 is FQGNSA. The chain's CDR3 is CASSARGGPYEQYF. The CDR3 DNA reads TGTGCCAGCAGCGCTCGCGGGGGTCCCTACGAGCAGTACTTC.

The V call is TRBV5-1, the J call TRBJ1-1; D is perhaps TRBD1 (5 bases). Trimming took off 6 bases at V and 4 bases at J, with 13 bases between the two ends. Germline CDR1 SGHRS, CDR2 YFSETQ. This CDR3 is built from 13 residues. The DNA of the CDR3 is TGCGCCAGCAAGGGGCAGACGAGCACTGAAGCTTTCTTT. It yields the protein CASKGQTSTEAFF. The variable domain in full, with the rest retrieved from reference TRBV5-1 and TRBJ1-1, is KAGVTQTPRYLIKTRGQQVTLSCSPISGHRSVSWYQQTPGQGLQFLFEYFSETQRNKGNFPGRFSGRQFSNSRSEMNVSTLELGDSALYLCASKGQTSTEAFFGQGTRLTVV.

This clone was detected once. V usage is TRBV6-1 and J usage is TRBJ1-4; D uncertain. V lost 2 bases and J lost 8, with 12 bases in between. The CDR3 length is 14 residues. CDR1 MNHNS and CDR2 SASEGT come from the germline V gene. The CDR3 reads CASSEHPKREKLFF. The CDR3 DNA sequence: TGTGCCAGCAGTGAACACCCTAAAAGAGAAAAACTGTTTTTT.

This clone was counted a few times. The chain combines TRBV5-1 with TRBJ1-1; 7 bases map to TRBD1. Germline CDR1 is SGHRS and CDR2 is YFSETQ. V lost 2 bases to trimming and J lost 0 bases; unmatched junction nucleotides: 7. This CDR3 has 16 amino acids. The CDR3: CASSFTDRVLNTEAFF. DNA of the CDR3: TGCGCCAGCAGCTTTACCGACAGGGTTTTGAACACTGAAGCTTTCTTT.

The chain links TRBV29-1 to TRBJ2-2, with a tentative D call TRBD1 (5 bases). Per the germline V gene, CDR1 is SQVTM and CDR2 is ANQGSEA. Trimming left V 8 bases short and J 5 bases short, with 15 bases between. CDR3 length: 13 residues. CDR3 sequence: CSSTTGQTGELFF. DNA of the CDR3: TGCAGCTCCACAACAGGTCAAACCGGGGAGCTGTTTTTT.

V gene TRBV28 combines with J gene TRBJ1-1; 7 nucleotides line up with TRBD1. V shed 8 bases, J shed 1 base, and the junction held 10 bases outside the gene matches. The CDR3 extends over 15 amino acids. The V gene's germline CDR1 is MDHEN and CDR2 SYDVKM. In nucleotides, the CDR3 is TGTGCCAGCCTAACTCCCGGGACAGAGAACACTGAAGCTTTCTTT. As protein: CASLTPGTENTEAFF.

The chain has TRBV29-1 and TRBJ1-2; 7 bases match TRBD1. The CDR3 runs to 14 residues. The germline gives CDR1 SQVTM, CDR2 ANQGSEA. The V and J ends lost 7 bases and 2 bases, in that order; junction bases with no gene match: 10. The CDR3 DNA sequence: TGCAGCGCGGAGGGGGCAGGGAGGAACTATGGCTACACCTTC. Translating it yields CSAEGAGRNYGYTF.

V gene TRBV2 combines with J gene TRBJ1-5; 11 nucleotides align to TRBD1. CDR3 length: 15 residues. V lost 3 bases and J lost 5; bases outside the gene matches: 3. Germline-derived CDR1 and CDR2 are SNHLY and FYNNEI. CDR3 loop: CASSDVGQGDQPQHF. For the CDR3, the DNA is TGTGCCAGCAGTGATGTGGGACAGGGGGATCAGCCCCAGCATTTT.

The chain links TRBV6-4 to TRBJ2-3, with TRBD2 matching 8 bases. The V segment lost 6 bases and the J segment 0 bases; nucleotides outside the gene matches: 5. Germline V gene data show CDR1 as MRHNA and CDR2 as SNTAGT. This CDR3 comprises 15 residues. The CDR3 DNA reads as TGTGCCAGCAGCCCTCGACTAGCGAGCACAGATACGCAGTATTTT. Its translation is CASSPRLASTDTQYF.

This clone was detected only once. The chain recombines TRBV11-3 with TRBJ2-7; D is unclear. The CDR3 spans 13 residues. Trimming shortened V by 1 base and J by 2 bases, and 6 bases separated the two germline ends. Per germline, CDR1 SGHNT and CDR2 YENEEA. The CDR3 sequence: CASSLGSAYEQYF. CDR3 bases: TGTGCCAGCAGCTTAGGGAGTGCCTACGAGCAGTACTTC.

This chain joins TRBV11-2 and TRBJ1-1, with D unclear. V lost 4 bases to trimming and J lost 1 base, with 10 bases between them. Per germline, CDR1 SGHAT and CDR2 FQNNGV. The CDR3 covers 14 residues. The CDR3 sequence is CASSSGLTNTEAFF. The DNA for the CDR3 is TGTGCCAGCAGCTCCGGACTGACGAACACTGAAGCTTTCTTT.